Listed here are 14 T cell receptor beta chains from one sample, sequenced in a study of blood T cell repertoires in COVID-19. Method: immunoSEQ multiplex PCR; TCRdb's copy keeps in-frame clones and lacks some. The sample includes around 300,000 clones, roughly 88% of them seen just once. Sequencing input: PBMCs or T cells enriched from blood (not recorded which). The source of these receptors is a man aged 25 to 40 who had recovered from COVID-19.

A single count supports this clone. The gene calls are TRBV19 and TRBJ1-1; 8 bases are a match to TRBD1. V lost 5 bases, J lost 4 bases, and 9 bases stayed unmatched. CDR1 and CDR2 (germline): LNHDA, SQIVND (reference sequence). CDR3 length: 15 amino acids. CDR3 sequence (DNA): TGTGCCAGTAGTCCCGGACAGGGTAGGTTCACTGAAGCTTTCTTT. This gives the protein CASSPGQGRFTEAFF.

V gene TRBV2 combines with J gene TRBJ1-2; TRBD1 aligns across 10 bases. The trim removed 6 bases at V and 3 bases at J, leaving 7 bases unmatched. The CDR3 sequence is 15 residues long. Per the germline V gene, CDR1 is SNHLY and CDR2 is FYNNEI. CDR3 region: CASSITGTGDYGYTF. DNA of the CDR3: TGTGCCAGCAGCATTACCGGGACAGGGGACTATGGCTACACCTTC. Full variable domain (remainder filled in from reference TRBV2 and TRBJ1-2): EPEVTQTPSHQVTQMGQEVILRCVPISNHLYFYWYRQILGQKVEFLVSFYNNEISEKSEIFDDQFSVERPDGSNFTLKIRSTKLEDSAMYFCASSITGTGDYGYTFGSGTRLTVV.

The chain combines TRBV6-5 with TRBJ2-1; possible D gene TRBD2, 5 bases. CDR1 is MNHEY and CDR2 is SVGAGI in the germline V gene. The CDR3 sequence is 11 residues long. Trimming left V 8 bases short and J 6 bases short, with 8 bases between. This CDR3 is CASRRGNEQFF. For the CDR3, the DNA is TGTGCCAGCCGCCGGGGCAATGAGCAGTTCTTC.

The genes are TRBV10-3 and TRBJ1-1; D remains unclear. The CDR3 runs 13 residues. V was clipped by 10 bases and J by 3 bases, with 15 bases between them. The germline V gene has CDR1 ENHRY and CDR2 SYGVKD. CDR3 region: CANRRGVDTEAFF. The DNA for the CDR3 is TGTGCCAACAGACGCGGGGTTGACACTGAAGCTTTCTTT.

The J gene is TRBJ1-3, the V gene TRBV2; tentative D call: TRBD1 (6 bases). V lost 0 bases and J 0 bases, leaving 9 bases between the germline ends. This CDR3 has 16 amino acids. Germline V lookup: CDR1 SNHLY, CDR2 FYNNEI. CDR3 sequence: CASSEAGTFSGNTIYF. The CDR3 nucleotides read TGTGCCAGCAGTGAAGCAGGGACATTCTCTGGAAACACCATATATTTT.

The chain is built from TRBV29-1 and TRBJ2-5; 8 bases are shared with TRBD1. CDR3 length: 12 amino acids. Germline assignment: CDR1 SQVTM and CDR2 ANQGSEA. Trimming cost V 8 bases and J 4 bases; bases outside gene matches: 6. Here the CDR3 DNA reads TGCAGCACTGACAGGGGTTCAGAGACCCAGTACTTC. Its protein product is CSTDRGSETQYF.

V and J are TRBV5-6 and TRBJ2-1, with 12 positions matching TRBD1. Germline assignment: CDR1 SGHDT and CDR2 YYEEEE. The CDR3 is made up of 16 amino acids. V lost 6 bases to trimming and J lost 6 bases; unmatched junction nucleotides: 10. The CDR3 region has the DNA TGTGCCAGCAACCTACCGGGACAGGGGGCGGGCAATGAGCAGTTCTTC. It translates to CASNLPGQGAGNEQFF.

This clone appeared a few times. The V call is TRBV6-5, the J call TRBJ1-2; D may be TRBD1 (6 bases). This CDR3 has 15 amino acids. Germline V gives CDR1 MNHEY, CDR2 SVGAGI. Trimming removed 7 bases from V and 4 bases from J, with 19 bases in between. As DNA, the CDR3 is TGTGCCAGCATACCGGCGGGGGGCGAGGTCTATGGCTACACCTTC. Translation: CASIPAGGEVYGYTF.

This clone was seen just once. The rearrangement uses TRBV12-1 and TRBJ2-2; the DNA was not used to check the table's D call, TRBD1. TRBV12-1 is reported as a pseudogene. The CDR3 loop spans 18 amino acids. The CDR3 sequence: CAIKLLMSGQDNTGELFF. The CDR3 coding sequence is TGTGCCATCAAGCTTTTAATGTCGGGACAGGACAACACCGGGGAGCTGTTTTTT.

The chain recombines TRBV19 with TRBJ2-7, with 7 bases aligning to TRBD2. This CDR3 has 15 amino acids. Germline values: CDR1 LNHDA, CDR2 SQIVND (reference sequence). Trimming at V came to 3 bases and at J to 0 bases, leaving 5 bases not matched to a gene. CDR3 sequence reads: CASSIGSGNSYEQYF. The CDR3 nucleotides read TGTGCCAGTAGTATCGGGAGCGGGAACTCCTACGAGCAGTACTTC.

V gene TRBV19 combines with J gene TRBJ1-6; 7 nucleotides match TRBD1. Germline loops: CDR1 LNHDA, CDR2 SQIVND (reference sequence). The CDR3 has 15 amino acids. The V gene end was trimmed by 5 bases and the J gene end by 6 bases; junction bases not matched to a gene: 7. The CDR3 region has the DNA TGTGCCAGTAGTTCCCGACAGGGTAGTAATTCACCCCTCCACTTT. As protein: CASSSRQGSNSPLHF.

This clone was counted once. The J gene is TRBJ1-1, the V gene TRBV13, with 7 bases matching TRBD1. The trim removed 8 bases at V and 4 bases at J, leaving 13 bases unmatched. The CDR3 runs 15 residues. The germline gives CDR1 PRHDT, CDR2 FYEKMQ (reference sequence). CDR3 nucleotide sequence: TGTGCCAGCCGATCCCCTGCAGGGGGAATCACTGAAGCTTTCTTT. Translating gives CASRSPAGGITEAFF.

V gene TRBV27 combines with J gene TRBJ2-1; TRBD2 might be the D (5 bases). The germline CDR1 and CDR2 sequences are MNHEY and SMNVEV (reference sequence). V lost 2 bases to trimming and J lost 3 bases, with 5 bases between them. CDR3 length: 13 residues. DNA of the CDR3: TGTGCCAGCAGTTTAGACTACTACAATGAGCAGTTCTTC. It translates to CASSLDYYNEQFF.

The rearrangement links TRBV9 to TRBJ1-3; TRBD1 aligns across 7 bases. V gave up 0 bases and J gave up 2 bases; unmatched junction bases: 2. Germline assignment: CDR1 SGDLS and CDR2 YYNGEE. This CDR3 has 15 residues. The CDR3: CASSVEGGPGNTIYF. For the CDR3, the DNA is TGTGCCAGCAGCGTAGAAGGGGGCCCTGGAAACACCATATATTTT.